The present entry profiles one TCR beta chain with its context. CDR1 is WSHSY and CDR2 is SAAADI in the germline V gene. The CDR3 loop spans 15 amino acids. The ends lost 6 bases at V and 3 bases at J; junction bases unmatched: 8. This record comes from a study of blood T cell repertoires in COVID-19. Method: immunoSEQ multiplex PCR; TCRdb's copy keeps in-frame clones and lacks some. This sample has 150,000 or so clones, with about four fifths found just once. Living in about two dozen US areas, the participants were between 18 and 89 years of age. The genes are TRBV10-2 and TRBJ1-5; 7 bases line up with TRBD1. The source material was PBMCs or T cells enriched from blood (not recorded which). The receptor comes from a woman in her fifties or sixties who had been exposed to COVID-19. DNA for the CDR3: TGCGCCAGCAGCCGGGAGGGGGCCGACAATCAGCCCCAGCATTTT. Translating gives CASSREGADNQPQHF.